This T cell receptor beta chain is from a study of CD8 T cells in Susac syndrome. Those who served as multiple sclerosis controls were treatment-naive patients with stable or active relapsing-remitting disease. TEMRA cells underwent FACS enrichment and CD8+ and CD4+ T cells underwent negative isolation. After extraction with the RNeasy kit, about 0.5 to 1 ug of the RNA was reverse transcribed using random hexamers. The authors amplified TCR beta CDR3 across 54 Vbeta and 13 Jbeta using immunoSEQ multiplex PCR. Each CDR3 protein gets one entry after TCRdb re-called the immunoSEQ multiplex PCR reads with MiXCR. The sample shows just over 150,000 distinct CDR3 sequences, roughly 94% of them seen only once. The origin of this receptor is a human donor with multiple sclerosis. The sample was CD8+ T cells from PBMCs.

CDR3 coding DNA: TGTGCCAGCAGCCCCTGGACAGGGGCGACCGGCTCCTACGAGCAGTACTTC. Translated, it gives CASSPWTGATGSYEQYF. V and J are TRBV5-4 and TRBJ2-7; 9 nucleotides agree with TRBD1. V lost 4 bases to trimming and J lost 0 bases; unmatched junction nucleotides: 11. This CDR3 spans 17 amino acids. CDR1 is SGHNT and CDR2 is YYREEE in the germline V gene (reference sequence).